One sample yielded the 28 T cell receptor beta chains listed below, sequenced in a study of T cells after yellow fever vaccination (dated by TCRdb to about 2019). Library preparation used 5' RACE. The sequencer listed for this sample is Illumina HiSeq 2500. TCRdb trimmed public reads at Q25 via fastp, called clones via MiXCR and kept in-frame beta chains. Every distinct CDR3 protein forms one entry, paired with its most common genes and DNA. The table for this sample lists roughly 250,000 distinct CDR3 sequences; around 13% of them were counted only once. Around 0.55% of the sample lies in the top ten. In the paper's terms, the treatment or condition label means: live attenuated yellow fever vaccine strain. Source: CD4+ T cells sorted from PBMCs, taken 45 days after the yellow fever booster vaccination. These TCRs come from a man younger than 40 who received the YFV17D yellow fever vaccine.

This sequence joins TRBV27 and TRBJ1-6; 7 bases are shared with TRBD1. V shed 6 bases and J 4 bases; nucleotides not matched to a gene: 3. The CDR3 loop spans 14 amino acids. CDR1 is MNHEY and CDR2 is SMNVEV in the germline V gene (reference sequence). The CDR3 DNA sequence: TGTGCCAGCAGAGCGGGACAGTATAATTCACCCCTCCACTTT. Its translation is CASRAGQYNSPLHF.

The chain is built from TRBV5-1 and TRBJ2-1, with D perhaps TRBD2 (5 bases). V was shortened by 4 bases and J by 3 bases, with 17 bases between the two germline ends. CDR3 size: 16 residues. Germline values: CDR1 SGHRS, CDR2 YFSETQ. The CDR3 sequence: CASSPSSTEVYNEQFF. CDR3 sequence (DNA): TGCGCCAGCAGCCCCTCTAGCACGGAGGTCTACAATGAGCAGTTCTTC.

This clonotype was detected a few times. The V and J genes are TRBV21-1 and TRBJ2-2; TRBD1 was called by the table and not checked on the DNA. TRBV21-1 is marked as a pseudogene. CDR3 length equals 16 residues. CDR3 protein: CASSKDKGPDTGELFF. CDR3 nucleotides: TGTGCCAGCAGCAAAGATAAGGGGCCAGACACCGGGGAGCTGTTTTTT.

The chain combines TRBV6-5 with TRBJ2-1; maybe TRBD1 (5 bases). The germline V and J ends were trimmed by 2 bases and 10 bases, with 6 bases remaining between them. From germline, CDR1 is MNHEY and CDR2 SVGAGI. The CDR3 has 11 residues. CDR3 in amino acids: CASSYQGEQFF. As DNA, the CDR3 is TGTGCCAGCAGTTACCAGGGCGAGCAGTTCTTC.

The rearrangement joins TRBV27 to TRBJ2-2, with D uncertain. V dropped 0 bases and J dropped 0 bases, with 5 bases sitting between them. Germline CDR1 and CDR2: MNHEY and SMNVEV (reference sequence). The CDR3 has 15 amino acids. This CDR3 is CASSLSIANTGELFF. The CDR3 nucleotides read TGTGCCAGCAGTTTATCGATAGCGAACACCGGGGAGCTGTTTTTT.

The chain joins TRBV10-3 to TRBJ2-7, with TRBD1 matching over 8 bases. CDR1 is ENHRY and CDR2 is SYGVKD in the germline V gene. This CDR3 contains 13 residues. The junction had 7 bases not matched to a gene; V was cut back by 8 bases and J by 4 bases. The CDR3 DNA reads TGTGCCATCGGCTGGGACAGGCTTTACGAGCAGTACTTC. Protein sequence: CAIGWDRLYEQYF.

This clonotype has just a few counts. The gene calls are TRBV28 and TRBJ2-7; TRBD2 agrees at 8 bases. CDR1 is MDHEN and CDR2 is SYDVKM in the germline V gene. J lost 2 bases, V lost 5 bases, and 11 bases had no gene match. The CDR3 contains 16 residues. The DNA for the CDR3 is TGTGCCAGCAGTACCGCAGGTGGGCGGGAGGCCTACGAGCAGTACTTC. Encoded protein: CASSTAGGREAYEQYF.

This clonotype was recorded many times. The rearrangement joins TRBV7-6 to TRBJ2-1; D uncertain. V lost 6 bases to trimming and J lost 3 bases, with 15 bases between them. CDR1 is SGHVS, CDR2 FNYEAQ, per germline. CDR3 size: 15 residues. CDR3 loop: CASRKDGGNYNEQFF. As DNA, the CDR3 is TGTGCCAGCAGAAAGGACGGTGGCAACTACAATGAGCAGTTCTTC.

V and J are TRBV27 and TRBJ2-7, with 9 bases aligning to TRBD2. V lost 3 bases to trimming and J lost 4 bases; unmatched junction nucleotides: 16. The CDR3 is 18 amino acids. Germline CDR1 MNHEY, CDR2 SMNVEV (reference sequence). Written as DNA, the CDR3 is TGTGCCAGCAGTTTCGGACGTGCGGGAGGGCTGGGGCTTTACGAGCAGTACTTC. Protein sequence: CASSFGRAGGLGLYEQYF.

CDR3 loop: CASSIDIRRGDTYEQYF. CDR3 DNA sequence: TGTGCCAGTAGTATAGATATACGTCGGGGAGATACCTACGAGCAGTACTTC. The genes are TRBV19 and TRBJ2-7; possible D gene TRBD2, 5 bases. The germline CDR1 and CDR2 sequences are LNHDA and SQIVND (reference sequence). The V and J ends lost 0 bases and 2 bases respectively, with 17 bases between them. The CDR3 has 17 amino acids.

This clonotype was observed a few times. The chain links TRBV20-1 to TRBJ2-5, with TRBD2 matching 11 bases. The junction had 11 bases not matched to a gene; V was cut back by 5 bases and J by 12 bases. Germline CDR1 and CDR2: DFQATT and SNEGSKA (reference sequence). The CDR3 consists of 13 residues. The CDR3 coding sequence is TGCAGTGCTTCAATAGCGGGAGGGGGAGGGGAGTACTTC. Its protein product is CSASIAGGGGEYF.

This clonotype was recorded many times. The chain is built from TRBV5-1 and TRBJ2-1; no reliable D call. Trimming took off 2 bases at V and 8 bases at J, with 11 bases between the two ends. The CDR3 runs 13 residues. Per germline, CDR1 SGHRS and CDR2 YFSETQ. The CDR3 DNA is TGCGCCAGCAGCTTTCGGATCTCGGATGAGCAGTTCTTC. It translates to CASSFRISDEQFF.

In regard to this clonotype: One junction end disagrees with the germline gene, perhaps due to a read error. The rearrangement joins TRBV12-3 or TRBV12-4 to TRBJ2-1; D may be TRBD2 (6 bases). The CDR3 covers 15 residues. The CDR3: CASRLAEYSYNEQFF. CDR3 bases: TGTGCCAGCAGATTAGCGGAATACTCCTACAATGAGCAGTTCTTC.

This clonotype turned up a few times. The CDR3 sequence is CASRRTGIYNEQFF. The CDR3 coding sequence is TGCGCCAGCAGGAGGACAGGGATCTACAATGAGCAGTTCTTC. The V gene is TRBV5-1, the J gene TRBJ2-1; 8 bases are a match to TRBD1. This CDR3 region has 14 residues. The trim removed 5 bases at V and 3 bases at J, leaving 4 bases unmatched. CDR1 is SGHRS, CDR2 YFSETQ, per germline.

The chain uses TRBV10-2 and TRBJ2-3; possible D gene TRBD2, 5 bases. CDR1 is WSHSY and CDR2 is SAAADI in the germline V gene. The V and J ends lost 9 bases and 0 bases respectively, with 10 bases between them. The CDR3 is made up of 13 amino acids. This chain's CDR3 is CASISGSTDTQYF. CDR3 DNA sequence: TGCGCCAGTATCAGCGGCAGCACAGATACGCAGTATTTT.

This chain uses TRBV7-6 with TRBJ2-7, with 8 positions matching TRBD2. Germline assignment: CDR1 SGHVS and CDR2 FNYEAQ. V was clipped by 1 base and J by 2 bases; unmatched bases: 7. The CDR3 loop spans 16 amino acids. CDR3 DNA sequence: TGTGCCAGCAGCTTAGAGATCCGGGAGGGCCCCTACGAGCAGTACTTC. As protein: CASSLEIREGPYEQYF.

This clonotype was observed at least ten times. V gene TRBV20-1 combines with J gene TRBJ2-1, with 11 nucleotides matching TRBD2. The CDR3 is 14 amino acids. V trimming: 8 bases; J trimming: 8 bases; junction bases outside the gene matches: 11. The germline V gene encodes CDR1 DFQATT and CDR2 SNEGSKA (reference sequence). In nucleotides, the CDR3 is TGCAGTTATAGACTAGCGGGACAAACCGATGAGCAGTTCTTC. This codes for CSYRLAGQTDEQFF.

This clonotype occurred a few times. The V and J genes are TRBV20-1 and TRBJ2-1; 16 nucleotides match TRBD2. Per germline, CDR1 DFQATT and CDR2 SNEGSKA (reference sequence). This CDR3 has 18 residues. V lost 3 bases and J lost 1; bases outside the gene matches: 6. The CDR3 reads CSASGTSGRAGSYNEQFF. CDR3 bases: TGCAGTGCTAGTGGGACTAGCGGGAGGGCCGGATCCTACAATGAGCAGTTCTTC.

The V call is TRBV5-1, the J call TRBJ2-7; 8 bases map to TRBD2. The CDR3 totals 16 residues. V dropped 5 bases and J dropped 6; count of bases not matched to a gene: 16. The germline CDR1 and CDR2 sequences are SGHRS and YFSETQ. As DNA, the CDR3 is TGCGCCAGCAGGAAGGTTCCCAGCGGGAGTTATGGCGAGCAGTACTTC. It encodes CASRKVPSGSYGEQYF.

The J gene is TRBJ1-5, the V gene TRBV28; the match to TRBD1 covers 7 bases. In germline, CDR1 is MDHEN, CDR2 SYDVKM. J was trimmed by 6 bases and V by 5 bases; bases with no gene match: 19. This CDR3 has 18 residues. The CDR3 DNA follows: TGTGCCAGCAGTCCATTTCAACAGGGGCGGGTGGGATCTCAGCCCCAGCATTTT. Residues: CASSPFQQGRVGSQPQHF.

This clonotype was counted between two and nine times. This rearrangement joins TRBV7-2 to TRBJ2-1, with D possibly being TRBD1 (6 bases). CDR1 is SGHTA and CDR2 is FQGNSA in the germline V gene. Trimming cost V 0 bases and J 13 bases, with 16 bases left between them. The CDR3 extends over 14 amino acids. The CDR3 nucleotides are TGTGCCAGCAGCTTAGCGCAGGTCGGTGGGGGCCAGTTCTTC. Protein product: CASSLAQVGGGQFF.

The rearrangement joins TRBV7-8 to TRBJ2-7, with TRBD1 as a possible D gene (6 bases). Germline V lookup: CDR1 SGHVS, CDR2 FQNEAQ. V lost 5 bases and J lost 1, with 15 bases in between. The CDR3 runs to 15 residues. The CDR3 spells CASSGRPQGSYEQYF. Written as DNA, the CDR3 is TGTGCCAGCAGCGGCCGGCCCCAGGGGTCCTACGAGCAGTACTTC.

This clonotype was found a few times. The V call is TRBV15, the J call TRBJ2-2; 9 nucleotides line up with TRBD1. This CDR3 is 14 amino acids long. In germline, CDR1 is LNHNV, CDR2 YYDKDF (reference sequence). Trimming removed 8 bases from V and 0 bases from J; junction bases left unmatched: 1. CDR3 protein: CATGTGTNTGELFF. The CDR3 region has the DNA TGTGCCACCGGGACAGGGACGAACACCGGGGAGCTGTTTTTT.

The chain is built from TRBV7-6 and TRBJ1-2; a weak D match, TRBD1 (5 bases). This CDR3 has 13 amino acids. CDR1 and CDR2 from the germline V gene are SGHVS and FNYEAQ. Trimming shortened V by 0 bases and J by 7 bases, and 9 bases separated the two germline ends. CDR3 loop: CASSLAVGGGYTF. The CDR3 coding sequence is TGTGCCAGCAGCTTAGCGGTGGGGGGTGGCTACACCTTC.

This clonotype has ten or more counts. Here the CDR3 reads CASSLFAEAFF. In nucleotides, the CDR3 is TGTGCCAGCAGTTTATTCGCTGAAGCTTTCTTT. The J gene is TRBJ1-1, the V gene TRBV28, with no clear D. Per the germline V gene, CDR1 is MDHEN and CDR2 is SYDVKM. The CDR3 runs 11 residues. Trimming removed 1 base from V and 6 bases from J, with 3 bases in between.

The table lists this clonotype with many counts. The chain carries TRBV7-9 and TRBJ1-1; D is undetermined. This CDR3 is 12 amino acids long. CDR1 and CDR2 (germline): SEHNR, FQNEAQ (reference sequence). Trimming stripped 6 bases from V and 8 bases from J, with 13 bases between. In DNA, the CDR3 is TGTGCCAGCAGGCCCCTAGGTTGGGAAGCTTTCTTT. Translating it yields CASRPLGWEAFF. Based on the CDR3 plus reference TRBV7-9 and TRBJ1-1, the full variable domain is DTGVSQNPRHKITKRGQNVTFRCDPISEHNRLYWYRQTLGQGPEFLTYFQNEAQLEKSRLLSDRFSAERPKGSFSTLEIQRTEQGDSAMYLCASRPLGWEAFFGQGTRLTVV.

To note about this clonotype: One junction end does not reproduce the germline sequence, and a read error may be involved. The rearrangement uses TRBV5-1 and TRBJ2-1, with 11 bases that match TRBD1. The CDR3 spans 15 residues. From germline, CDR1 is SGHRS and CDR2 YFSETQ. The CDR3 spells CASSPTGTGGNVQFF. The CDR3 DNA is TGCGCCAGCAGTCCAACCGGGACAGGGGGGAATGTGCAGTTCTTC.

This clonotype has only a few counts. J is TRBJ1-1 and V is TRBV9; D ambiguous. Per germline, CDR1 SGDLS and CDR2 YYNGEE. The CDR3 is 16 residues long. Trimming took 3 bases from V and 5 from J, leaving 20 bases between them. The CDR3 nucleotides read TGTGCCAGCAGCGCCGGATTTTTGAGGCGGCCAACTGAAGCTTTCTTT. Its translation: CASSAGFLRRPTEAFF.